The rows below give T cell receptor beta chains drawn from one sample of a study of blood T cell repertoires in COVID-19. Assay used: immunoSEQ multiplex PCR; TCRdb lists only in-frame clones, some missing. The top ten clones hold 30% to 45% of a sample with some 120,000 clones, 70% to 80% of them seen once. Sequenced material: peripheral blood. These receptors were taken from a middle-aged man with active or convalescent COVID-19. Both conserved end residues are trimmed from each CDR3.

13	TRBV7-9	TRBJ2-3	ASSFLAGDTDTQY
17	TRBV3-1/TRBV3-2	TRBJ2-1	ASSQERWVAGGLNNEQF
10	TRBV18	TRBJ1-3	ASSPRMAQNY
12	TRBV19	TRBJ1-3	ASSIEAQGHTIY
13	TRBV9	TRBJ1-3	ASSVRGGSGNTIY
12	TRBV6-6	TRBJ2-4	ASSFRDTKNIQY
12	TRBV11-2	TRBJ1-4	ASSPGTGVEKLF
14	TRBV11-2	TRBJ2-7	ASSSRTSGSLDEQY
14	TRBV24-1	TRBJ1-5	ATSDPRQGSRQPQH
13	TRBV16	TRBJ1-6	ASSQVSPINSPLH
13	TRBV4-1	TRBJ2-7	ASSREGTRGGEQY
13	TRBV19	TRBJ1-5	ASSMSVNSNQPQH
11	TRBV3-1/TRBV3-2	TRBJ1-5	ASSQALNQPQH
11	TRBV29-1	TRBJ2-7	SVTPLIHYEQY
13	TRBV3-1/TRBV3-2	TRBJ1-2	ASSQDSFGARGYT
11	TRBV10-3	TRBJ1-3	AISEWEGNTIY
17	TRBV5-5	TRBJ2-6	ASSFLVSGAFSGANVLT
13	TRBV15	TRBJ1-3	ATSRDREDWNTIY
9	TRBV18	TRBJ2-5	ASSATETQY
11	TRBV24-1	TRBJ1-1	ATSGGQNTEAF
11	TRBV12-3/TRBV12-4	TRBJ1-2	ASSPGQTYGYT
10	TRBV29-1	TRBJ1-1	SVEGGGTEAF
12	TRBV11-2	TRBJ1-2	ASSLTDRAGGYT
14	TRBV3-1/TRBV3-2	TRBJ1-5	ASSQEGGLFNQPQH
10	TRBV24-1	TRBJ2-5	ATGGAEETQY
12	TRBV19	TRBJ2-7	ASSETGSSYEQY
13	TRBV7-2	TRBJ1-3	ASSPRGNSGNTIY
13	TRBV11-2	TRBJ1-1	ASSPKGQANTEAF
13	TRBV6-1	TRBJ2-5	ASSETAGGGETQY
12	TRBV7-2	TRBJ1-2	ASSSYLDVYGYT
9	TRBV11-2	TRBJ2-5	ASSTRETQY
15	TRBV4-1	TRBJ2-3	ASSLRTSGDRTDTQY
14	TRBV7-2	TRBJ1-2	ASSLAGDRVSYGYT
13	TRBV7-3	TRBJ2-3	ASSTGAGPTDTQY
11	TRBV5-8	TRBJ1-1	ASSFTGTTEAF
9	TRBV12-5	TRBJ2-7	ASEQGVEQY
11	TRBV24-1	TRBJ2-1	ATSDLERGGQF
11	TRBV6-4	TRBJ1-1	ASSKEANTEAF
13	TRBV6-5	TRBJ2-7	ASSYSEGGPAEQY
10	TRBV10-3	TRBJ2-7	AIGPTGNEQY
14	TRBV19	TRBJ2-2	ASSTGQGADTGELF
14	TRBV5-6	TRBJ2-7	ASSLATGLDRDEQY
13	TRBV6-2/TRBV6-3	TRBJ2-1	ASSPGTGNRYEQF
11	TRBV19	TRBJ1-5	ASRIGGLQPQH